Below, one TCR beta chain is given with its context. The CDR3 length is 12 residues. Trimming took off 4 bases at V and 6 bases at J, with 6 bases between the two ends. Germline CDR1 and CDR2: LNHDA and SQIVND (reference sequence). Graft-derived tissue was subjected to processing to liberate intraepithelial and lamina propria lymphocytes. The entry originates in a study of graft-versus-host responses after intestinal transplantation. Only in-frame clones appear in the TCRdb table, and some are missing; sequencing was by immunoSEQ multiplex PCR. Of almost 30,000 clones in the sample, about three quarters were seen once.

The V call is TRBV19, the J call TRBJ2-2; D ambiguous. The specimen was ileum tissue, collected 98 days after intestinal transplantation. This TCR was recovered from a human patient who received an intestinal transplant, so some T cells may come from the graft donor. The CDR3 reads CASSRVAGELFF. The CDR3 DNA reads as TGTGCCAGTAGTAGAGTCGCCGGGGAGCTGTTTTTT.